The text below deals with one TCR beta chain. Its antigen is not known. The sample originates from a study of vaccination and CD4 T cells after COVID-19. Treatment here: approximately 11-day PBMC culture with coronavirus spike peptide pools or control peptides (ViraFEST assay). The Oncomine TCR Beta short-read assay sequenced DNA from cultured CD4+ T cells. TCRdb itself ran the PCR reads through MiXCR, one entry per CDR3 protein. The sample consists of under 20,000 distinct CDR3 sequences, about 44% of them appearing once. This CDR3 is 14 amino acids long. V dropped 4 bases and J dropped 2 bases, with 9 bases sitting between them. Germline lookup yields CDR1 MNHEY and CDR2 SVGAGI.

The chain joins TRBV6-5 to TRBJ1-3; a weak D match, TRBD1 (6 bases). This clonotype originated in a human donor who had recovered from COVID-19. The sample here was CD4+ T cells from blood, cultured in vitro, taken before SARS-CoV-2 vaccination. The CDR3 here is CASSSQGTGNTIYF. The CDR3 bases are TGTGCCAGCAGTTCGCAGGGGACTGGAAACACCATATATTTT.